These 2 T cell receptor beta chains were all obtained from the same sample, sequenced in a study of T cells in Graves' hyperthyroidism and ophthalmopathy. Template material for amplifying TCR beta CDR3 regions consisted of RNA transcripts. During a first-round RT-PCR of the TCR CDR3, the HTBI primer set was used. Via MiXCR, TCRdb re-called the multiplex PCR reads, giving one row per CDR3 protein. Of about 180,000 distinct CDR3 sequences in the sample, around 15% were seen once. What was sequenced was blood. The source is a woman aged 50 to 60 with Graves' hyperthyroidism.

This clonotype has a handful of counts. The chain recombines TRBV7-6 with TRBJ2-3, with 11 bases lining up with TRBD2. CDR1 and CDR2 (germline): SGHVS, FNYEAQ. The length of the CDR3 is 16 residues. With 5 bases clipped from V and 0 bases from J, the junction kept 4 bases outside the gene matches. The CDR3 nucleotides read TGTGCCAGCAGCCCTACTAGCGGGGGTAGCACAGATACGCAGTATTTT. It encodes CASSPTSGGSTDTQYF.

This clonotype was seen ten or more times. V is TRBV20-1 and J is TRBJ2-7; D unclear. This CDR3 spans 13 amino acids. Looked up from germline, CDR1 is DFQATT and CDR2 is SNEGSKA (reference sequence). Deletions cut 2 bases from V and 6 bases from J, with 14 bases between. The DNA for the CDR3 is TGCAGTGCTAGAACCACGACAAGGCCCGAGCAGTACTTC. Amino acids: CSARTTTRPEQYF.